This section outlines one T cell receptor beta chain sequence together with its context. Its antigen is currently unknown. Germline V gives CDR1 MDHEN, CDR2 SYDVKM. The CDR3 sequence is 15 residues long. V shed 1 base, J shed 7 bases, and the junction held 6 bases outside the gene matches. This sample was included in a study of identical twins. Whole-study results and caveats: Not following the same donors, the study drew its conclusions from cross-sectional statistical analysis.

TCRdb re-analysed the 5' RACE reads in MiXCR, keeping a single row per CDR3 protein. The sample has roughly 720,000 distinct CDR3 sequences; 18% are singletons. These data also featured in a second study, about T cells expressing NK-cell markers.

Sequencing was done on a sample of PBMCs. The clonotype was recovered from a woman under 30 in good health. V and J are TRBV28 and TRBJ2-1, with 8 bases aligning to TRBD1. The CDR3 loop is CASSLSPGGRNEQFF. DNA of the CDR3: TGTGCCAGCAGTTTATCCCCAGGGGGCAGGAATGAGCAGTTCTTC.